The 12 T cell receptor beta chains in this list originate from one sample, sequenced in a study of cytomegalovirus exposure and HLA in healthy donors. The PCR had 60 Vbeta and 13 Jbeta primers. Repertoires were generated with immunoSEQ multiplex PCR, while TCRdb's copy carries only in-frame clones and drops some. The table shows 120,000 to 150,000 clones, with around 65% occurring only once. The specimen was PBMCs. Source of these receptors: a woman in her twenties or thirties in good health and CMV-seropositive.

The chain carries TRBV7-9 and TRBJ2-7; 13 bases agree with TRBD2. Trimming took 5 bases from V and 4 from J; bases not matched to a gene: 5. The CDR3 covers 15 residues. Looked up from germline, CDR1 is SEHNR and CDR2 is FQNEAQ (reference sequence). CDR3 protein: CASSGRTSGSYEQYF. For the CDR3, the DNA is TGTGCCAGCAGCGGAAGGACTAGCGGGAGTTACGAGCAGTACTTC.

This clone occurred a few times. This sequence joins TRBV28 and TRBJ1-3, with 7 bases lining up with TRBD1. Germline CDR1 reads MDHEN; CDR2 reads SYDVKM. Trimming cost V 1 base and J 4 bases; bases outside gene matches: 4. The CDR3 is 15 residues long. The CDR3 bases are TGTGCCAGCAGTTTATACAGGGGAGGAGGAAACACCATATATTTT. Amino acids: CASSLYRGGGNTIYF.

The rearrangement joins TRBV4-1 to TRBJ2-5; D remains ambiguous. The CDR3 is 15 residues long. The germline V gene has CDR1 MGHRA and CDR2 YSYEKL. Trimming pared 0 bases from V and 2 bases from J, leaving 10 bases between. CDR3 nucleotides: TGCGCCAGCAGCCAAGAAGCCCGTACGCAAGAGACCCAGTACTTC. Its translation: CASSQEARTQETQYF.

This chain uses TRBV27 with TRBJ1-1; D is perhaps TRBD1 (6 bases). This CDR3 region has 14 residues. Trimming took off 6 bases at V and 0 bases at J, with 11 bases between the two ends. Germline CDR1 is MNHEY and CDR2 is SMNVEV (reference sequence). Here the CDR3 reads CASSRQEMNTEAFF. The CDR3 bases are TGTGCCAGCAGCCGACAGGAGATGAACACTGAAGCTTTCTTT.

This clone was detected a few times. The rearrangement links TRBV6-6 to TRBJ1-1, with TRBD1 identical over 7 bases. CDR1 and CDR2 from the germline V gene are MNHNY and SVGAGI (reference sequence). After removal of 5 bases from V and 3 bases from J, the junction contained 6 bases not matched to a gene. The CDR3 contains 14 residues. Here the CDR3 DNA reads TGTGCCAGCAGTCGCCTAACAGGGGACACTGAAGCTTTCTTT. It is translated as CASSRLTGDTEAFF.

This clone was found a few times. V usage is TRBV5-1 and J usage is TRBJ1-2, with D hard to call. Trimming left V 1 base short and J 2 bases short, with 12 bases between. The CDR3 has 15 amino acids. The germline gives CDR1 SGHRS, CDR2 YFSETQ. The CDR3 loop reads CASSLISGQNYGYTF. In DNA, the CDR3 is TGCGCCAGCAGCTTGATTAGCGGCCAAAACTATGGCTACACCTTC.

This clone was counted once. V gene TRBV10-1 combines with J gene TRBJ2-2; 8 bases agree with TRBD1. The junction had 7 bases not matched to a gene; V was cut back by 6 bases and J by 7 bases. The CDR3 is made up of 14 amino acids. Germline CDR1 is WNHNN and CDR2 is SYGVQD (reference sequence). DNA for the CDR3: TGCGCCAGCAGGAAGGACAGGGAGAACGGGGAGCTGTTTTTT. Its translation: CASRKDRENGELFF.

J is TRBJ2-1 and V is TRBV6-7, with D possibly TRBD1 on 6 matching bases. TRBV6-7 is marked as an open reading frame, function uncertain. The CDR3 spans 15 residues. V lost 0 bases and J lost 8, with 14 bases in between. In DNA form, the CDR3 reads TGTGCCAGCAGTTACTCAACAGGGAGAGTCCATGAGCAGTTCTTC. Residues: CASSYSTGRVHEQFF.

This chain joins TRBV2 and TRBJ2-2; D not certain. This CDR3 is built from 11 residues. CDR1 is SNHLY, CDR2 FYNNEI, per germline. Trimming stripped 7 bases from V and 6 bases from J, with 6 bases between. The CDR3 DNA reads TGTGCCAGCACGAGGTCCGGGGAGCTGTTTTTT. It specifies CASTRSGELFF.

This chain connects TRBV13 to TRBJ2-2; D is possibly TRBD2 (6 bases). Looked up from germline, CDR1 is PRHDT and CDR2 is FYEKMQ (reference sequence). This CDR3 is built from 11 residues. Trimming took off 3 bases at V and 15 bases at J, with 11 bases between the two ends. The CDR3 reads CASSFSGRLFF. The CDR3 coding sequence is TGTGCCAGCAGCTTTTCTGGGAGGTTGTTTTTT.

The rearrangement links TRBV30 to TRBJ2-5, with D possibly TRBD2 on 7 matching bases. Germline assignment: CDR1 GTSNPN and CDR2 SVGIG (reference sequence). V lost 6 bases and J 4 bases, leaving 18 bases between the germline ends. The CDR3 covers 14 residues. The CDR3 DNA is TGTGCCTGTCCAAGGGGGGGCGTAGGAGAGACCCAGTACTTC. Translated: CACPRGGVGETQYF.

The V call is TRBV13, the J call TRBJ2-7; tentatively, D is TRBD2 (6 bases). CDR1 and CDR2 (germline): PRHDT, FYEKMQ (reference sequence). Between the trimmed V and J ends, which lost 5 bases and 2 bases, there was a span of 13 bases. This CDR3 region has 14 residues. The CDR3 protein is CASSAGTSAYEQYF. CDR3 nucleotides: TGTGCCAGCAGCGCCGGGACTTCCGCCTACGAGCAGTACTTC.